This is a list of T cell receptor beta chains from one sample in a study of blood T cell repertoires in COVID-19. Profiled with immunoSEQ multiplex PCR; TCRdb holds only in-frame clones, not every one. The sample holds around 480,000 clones, around 87% seen once. The sequencing input was PBMCs or T cells enriched from blood (not recorded which). These receptors were taken from a young woman who had recovered from COVID-19. CDR3s include the opening cysteine and the closing phenylalanine or tryptophan. The D gene is left open where the match is weak. Size is stated for part of the rows, as once, few or many counts, or as a class when the clone is expanded.

clone_size d_call j_call v_call cdr3_aa cdr3_nt
- TRBD1 TRBJ1-1 TRBV5-1 CAPTPEDREYENTEAFF TGCGCCCCGACCCCCGAGGACAGGGAATATGAGAACACTGAAGCTTTCTTT
- TRBD1 TRBJ2-3 TRBV29-1 CSVGTGLTDTQYF TGCAGCGTTGGGACAGGGCTGACAGATACGCAGTATTTT
- - TRBJ1-1 TRBV4-2 CASSRYTGVNTEAFF TGTGCCAGCAGCCGTTATACAGGTGTGAACACTGAAGCTTTCTTT
- TRBD1 TRBJ1-5 TRBV19 CASSIGGTDQPQHF TGTGCCAGTAGTATAGGGGGGACAGATCAGCCCCAGCATTTT
- TRBD2 TRBJ2-5 TRBV7-8 CASSLGRTGGTQYF TGTGCCAGCAGCTTAGGGCGGACGGGGGGGACCCAGTACTTC
- - TRBJ1-4 TRBV21-1 CASSKGGDGIGEKLFF TGTGCCAGCAGCAAAGGGGGCGACGGAATAGGCGAAAAACTGTTTTTT
- - TRBJ1-5 TRBV7-8 CASSLGASVYPQHF TGTGCCAGCAGCCTCGGTGCCTCGGTATATCCCCAGCATTTT
- - TRBJ2-1 TRBV6-5 CASSLANNEQFF TGTGCCAGCAGCCTAGCGAACAATGAGCAGTTCTTC
- TRBD1 TRBJ1-5 TRBV30 CAWALRDSRGPQHF TGTGCCTGGGCGCTCCGGGACAGCCGGGGCCCCCAGCATTTT
- TRBD2 TRBJ2-5 TRBV29-1 CSVPGGGETQYF TGCAGCGTCCCCGGCGGGGGAGAGACCCAGTACTTC
few - TRBJ2-1 TRBV7-7 CASSPDTGGGEQFF TGTGCTAGCAGCCCAGATACCGGGGGAGGTGAGCAGTTCTTC
- - TRBJ1-3 TRBV6-6 CASTQGGNTIYF TGTGCCAGCACCCAGGGAGGGAACACCATATATTTT
- - TRBJ2-3 TRBV7-9 CASSLDSPTDTQYF TGTGCCAGCAGCTTAGACTCCCCCACGGATACGCAGTATTTT
few TRBD1 TRBJ1-1 TRBV28 CATHFDRVIPEAFF TGTGCCACCCACTTCGACAGGGTGATCCCTGAAGCTTTCTTT
- TRBD1 TRBJ1-1 TRBV6-5 CASKLDRETEAFF TGTGCCAGCAAACTAGACAGGGAAACTGAAGCTTTCTTT
- - TRBJ1-2 TRBV3-1/TRBV3-2 CASSQDSGPGNYGYTF TGTGCCAGCAGCCAAGACTCAGGGCCCGGGAACTATGGCTACACCTTC
- TRBD2 TRBJ2-7 TRBV4-1 CASSDLRGAGEQYF TGCGCCAGCAGCGATCTGCGGGGGGCGGGCGAGCAGTACTTC
- - TRBJ1-2 TRBV10-3 CAISSGQLTNYGYTF TGTGCCATCAGTTCCGGACAGCTCACTAACTATGGCTACACCTTC
- TRBD2 TRBJ2-1 TRBV27 CASSLGLAGGPAKGNEQFF TGTGCCAGCAGTTTAGGACTAGCGGGGGGGCCTGCTAAAGGCAATGAGCAGTTCTTC
- - TRBJ2-2 TRBV5-4 CATRLSIDSIRELFF TGTGCCACCCGCTTATCCATCGACAGTATTCGGGAGCTGTTTTTT
- - TRBJ2-5 TRBV5-1 CASSLARGSQETQYF TGCGCCAGCAGCTTGGCTAGGGGGTCCCAAGAGACCCAGTACTTC
few - TRBJ1-2 TRBV30 CAWSVGILANYGYTF TGTGCCTGGAGTGTTGGCATTCTAGCTAACTATGGCTACACCTTC